The T cell receptor beta chain under discussion was sequenced for a study of tumor-infiltrating lymphocytes in primary liver carcinoma. Study in general: Patients comprised men and women whose ages fell between 30 and 69 years. Study-wide results and caveats: Blood had a significantly lower top-250-clone fraction than tumors did (p = 0.039). The bulk unsorted samples meant that CD4+ and CD8+ repertoires went uncompared.

A constant-region primer primed TCR beta cDNA synthesis from 400 to 550 ng of total RNA. Slightly modified ARM-PCR served as the procedure for the TCR beta libraries. These libraries came from three rounds of nested multiplex PCR. The study ran its first two PCR rounds for roughly 11 cycles each, using TRBV1-TRBV30 forward primers and a C-beta reverse primer. TCRdb re-analysed the multiplex PCR reads in MiXCR, keeping a single row per CDR3 protein. The sample holds hundreds of thousands of distinct CDR3 sequences, around 50% seen once. CDR3 length: 14 amino acids. Germline CDR1 and CDR2: SGHKS and YYEKEE (reference sequence). V lost 4 bases and J lost 2, with 12 bases in between. In addition to blood RNA drawn from unsorted whole blood, germline DNA was extracted. This clonotype was found a few times. What it recognizes is unknown.

Sequenced sample: peripheral blood. The rearrangement uses TRBV5-5 and TRBJ2-5; no firm D call. This clonotype was sampled from a woman in her twenties or thirties with primary liver carcinoma and hepatitis B virus infection. CDR3 region: CASSGRTQQETQYF. For the CDR3, the DNA is TGTGCCAGCAGCGGGCGGACGCAACAAGAGACCCAGTACTTC.